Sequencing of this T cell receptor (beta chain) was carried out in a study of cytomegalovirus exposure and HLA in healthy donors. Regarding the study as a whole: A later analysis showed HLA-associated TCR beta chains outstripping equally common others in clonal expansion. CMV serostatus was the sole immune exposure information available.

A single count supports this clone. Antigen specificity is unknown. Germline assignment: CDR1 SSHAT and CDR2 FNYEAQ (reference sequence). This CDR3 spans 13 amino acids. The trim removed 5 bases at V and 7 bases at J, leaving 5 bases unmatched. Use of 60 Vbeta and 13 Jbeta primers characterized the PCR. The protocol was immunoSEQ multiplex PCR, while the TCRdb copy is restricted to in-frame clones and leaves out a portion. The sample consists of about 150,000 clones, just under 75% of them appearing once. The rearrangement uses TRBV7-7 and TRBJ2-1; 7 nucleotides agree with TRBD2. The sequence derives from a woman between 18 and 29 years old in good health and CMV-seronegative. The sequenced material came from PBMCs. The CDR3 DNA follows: TGTGCCAGCAGCCCCTCGGGGGGAAATGAGCAGTTCTTC. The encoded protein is CASSPSGGNEQFF.